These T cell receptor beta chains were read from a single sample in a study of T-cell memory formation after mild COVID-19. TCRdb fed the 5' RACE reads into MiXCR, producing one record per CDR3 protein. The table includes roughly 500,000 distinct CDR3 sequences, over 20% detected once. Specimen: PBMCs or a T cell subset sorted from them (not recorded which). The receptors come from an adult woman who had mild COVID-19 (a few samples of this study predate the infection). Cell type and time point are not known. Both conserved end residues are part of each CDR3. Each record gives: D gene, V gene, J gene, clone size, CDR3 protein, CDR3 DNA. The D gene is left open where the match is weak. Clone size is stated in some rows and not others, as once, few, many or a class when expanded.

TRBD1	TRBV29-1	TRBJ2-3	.	CSAGTELFTDTQYF	TGCAGCGCCGGGACAGAACTATTCACAGATACGCAGTATTTT
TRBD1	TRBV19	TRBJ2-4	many	CASSEGGRNIQYF	TGTGCCAGTAGTGAAGGGGGCAGGAACATTCAGTACTTC
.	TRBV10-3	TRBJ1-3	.	CAISGGNTIYF	TGTGCCATCAGTGGAGGGAACACCATATATTTT
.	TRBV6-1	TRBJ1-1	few	CASSHREGPSEAFF	TGTGCCAGCAGCCACCGGGAGGGTCCTTCTGAAGCTTTCTTT
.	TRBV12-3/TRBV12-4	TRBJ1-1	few	CASRPELNTEAFF	TGTGCCAGCAGGCCAGAGCTGAACACTGAAGCTTTCTTT
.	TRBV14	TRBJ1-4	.	CASSLRQATNEKLFF	TGTGCCAGCAGCCTTAGACAAGCAACTAATGAAAAACTGTTTTTT
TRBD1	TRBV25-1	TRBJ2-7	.	CASSEEDREMLEQYF	TGTGCCAGCAGTGAAGAGGACAGGGAAATGCTGGAGCAGTACTTC
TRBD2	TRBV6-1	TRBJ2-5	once	CASSNRGGRETQYF	TGTGCCAGCAGCAATCGGGGGGGCAGGGAGACCCAGTACTTC
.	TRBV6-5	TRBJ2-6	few	CASSYWLGSGANVLTF	TGTGCCAGCAGTTACTGGCTGGGATCTGGGGCCAACGTCCTGACTTTC
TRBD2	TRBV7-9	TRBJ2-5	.	CGIQREGQETQYF	TGTGGCATCCAGCGGGAGGGCCAGGAGACCCAGTACTTC
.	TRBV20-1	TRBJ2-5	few	CSALKTAYSVQETQYF	TGCAGTGCTTTAAAGACAGCCTACTCCGTCCAAGAGACCCAGTACTTC
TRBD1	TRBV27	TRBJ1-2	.	CATHKGQGPTYGYTF	TGTGCCACCCACAAAGGACAGGGGCCTACCTATGGCTACACCTTC
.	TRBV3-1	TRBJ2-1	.	CASSQERAYNEQFF	TGTGCCAGCAGCCAAGAAAGGGCCTACAATGAGCAGTTCTTC
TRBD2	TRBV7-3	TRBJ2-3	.	CASSARTSSTDTQYF	TGTGCCAGCAGCGCCCGGACTAGCTCCACAGATACGCAGTATTTT
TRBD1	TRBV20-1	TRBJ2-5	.	CSAQGTEQETQYF	TGCAGTGCCCAAGGGACAGAGCAAGAGACCCAGTACTTC
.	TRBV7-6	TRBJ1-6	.	CASSSSARSSPLHF	TGTGCCAGCAGCTCCTCCGCAAGGAGTTCACCCCTCCACTTT
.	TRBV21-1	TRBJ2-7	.	CASRYEGVGFYEQYF	TGTGCCAGCAGGTACGAAGGGGTCGGATTTTACGAGCAGTACTTC
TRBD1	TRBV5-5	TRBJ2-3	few	CASSLGTGVSTDTQYF	TGTGCCAGCAGCTTAGGGACAGGGGTCAGCACAGATACGCAGTATTTT
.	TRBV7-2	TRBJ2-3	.	CASSLERADTQYF	TGTGCCAGCAGCCTCGAACGGGCAGATACGCAGTATTTT
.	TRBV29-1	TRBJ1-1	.	CSVEGGEETNTEAFF	TGCAGCGTTGAAGGTGGGGAAGAGACAAACACTGAAGCTTTCTTT
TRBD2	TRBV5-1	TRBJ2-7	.	CASSPIGRGGSYEQYF	TGCGCCAGCAGCCCGATCGGGCGGGGGGGCTCCTACGAGCAGTACTTC
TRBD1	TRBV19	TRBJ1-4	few	CASSTGPNEKLFF	TGTGCCAGTTCGACAGGGCCAAATGAAAAACTGTTTTTT
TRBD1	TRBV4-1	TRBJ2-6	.	CASSQTGQGSGANVLTF	TGCGCCAGCAGCCAAACCGGACAGGGTTCTGGGGCCAACGTCCTGACTTTC
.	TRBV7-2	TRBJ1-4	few	CASSLGVSEKLFF	TGTGCCAGCAGCTTAGGGGTATCTGAAAAACTGTTTTTT
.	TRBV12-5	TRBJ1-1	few	CASGLELGEAFF	TGTGCTAGTGGTTTGGAACTCGGAGAAGCTTTCTTT
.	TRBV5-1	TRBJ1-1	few	CASTAGLENTEAFF	TGCGCCAGCACCGCGGGACTGGAAAACACTGAAGCTTTCTTT
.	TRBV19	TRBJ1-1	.	CASSIEAGWSNTEAFF	TGTGCCAGTAGTATAGAGGCAGGGTGGTCGAACACTGAAGCTTTCTTT
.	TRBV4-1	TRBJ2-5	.	CASSQERGRRETQYF	TGCGCCAGCAGCCAAGAGCGGGGAAGGCGAGAGACCCAGTACTTC
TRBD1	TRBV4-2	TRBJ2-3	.	CASSRRQGGSTDTQYF	TGTGCCAGCAGTCGCCGACAGGGTGGGAGCACAGATACGCAGTATTTT
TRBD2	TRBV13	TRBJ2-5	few	CASSSGGAVQETQYF	TGTGCCAGCTCATCGGGGGGAGCGGTCCAAGAGACCCAGTACTTC
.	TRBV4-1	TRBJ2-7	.	CASSQDPVSEQYF	TGCGCCAGCAGCCAAGATCCCGTTTCCGAGCAGTACTTC
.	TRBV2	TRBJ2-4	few	CASSGVEGHIQYF	TGTGCCAGCAGCGGGGTGGAGGGGCACATTCAGTACTTC
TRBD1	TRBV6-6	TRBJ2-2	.	CASRPTGEGNTGELFF	TGTGCCAGCAGACCTACAGGGGAAGGGAACACCGGGGAGCTGTTTTTT
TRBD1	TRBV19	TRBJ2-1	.	CASSQTGTGHKNEQFF	TGTGCCAGTAGTCAGACCGGGACAGGACACAAGAATGAGCAGTTCTTC
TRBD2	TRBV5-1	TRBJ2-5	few	CASSISGTETQYF	TGCGCCAGCAGCATAAGCGGGACGGAGACCCAGTACTTC
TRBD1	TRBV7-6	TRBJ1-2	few	CASSSHTGGGHGYTF	TGTGCCAGCAGCTCACACACAGGGGGCGGCCATGGCTACACCTTC
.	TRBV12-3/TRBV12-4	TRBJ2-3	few	CASSSDRLTTGGPADTQYF	TGTGCCAGCAGTTCCGACCGACTTACGACTGGGGGCCCCGCAGATACGCAGTATTTT
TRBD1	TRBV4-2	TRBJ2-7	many	CASSQVNSGGSGYEQYF	TGTGCCAGCAGCCAAGTAAATTCAGGGGGCTCGGGGTACGAGCAGTACTTC
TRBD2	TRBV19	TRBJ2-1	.	CASSRSGLGFPQFF	TGTGCCAGTAGCCGATCGGGACTAGGCTTCCCCCAGTTCTTC
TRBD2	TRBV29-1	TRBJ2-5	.	CSVESLAGGKTQYF	TGCAGCGTTGAAAGCCTAGCCGGGGGGAAGACCCAGTACTTC
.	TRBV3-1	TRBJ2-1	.	CASSLGQGGTNEQFF	TGTGCCAGCAGCCTTGGACAGGGAGGGACAAATGAGCAGTTCTTC
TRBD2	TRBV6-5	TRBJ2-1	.	CASSGPGLSREFF	TGTGCCAGCAGTGGACCGGGACTATCTAGAGAGTTCTTC
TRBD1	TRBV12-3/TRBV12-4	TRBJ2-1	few	CASRTTGAEQFF	TGTGCCAGCAGGACGACAGGGGCTGAGCAGTTCTTC
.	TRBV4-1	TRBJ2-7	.	CASSQRLPGTPWEQYF	TGCGCCAGCAGCCAAAGGCTACCTGGGACTCCCTGGGAGCAGTACTTC
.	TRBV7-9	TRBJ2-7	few	CASGGGEQYF	TGTGCCAGCGGCGGAGGCGAGCAGTACTTC
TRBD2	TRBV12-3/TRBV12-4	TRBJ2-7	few	CASSRGIAGNYEQYF	TGTGCCAGCAGCCGGGGGATAGCGGGGAACTACGAGCAGTACTTC
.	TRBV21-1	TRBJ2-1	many	CASSKDLAGGLREQFF	TGTGCCAGCAGCAAAGATCTAGCGGGGGGGCTACGGGAGCAGTTCTTC
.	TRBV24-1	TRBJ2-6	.	CATSNSASGANVLTF	TGTGCCACCAGTAACAGCGCTTCTGGGGCCAACGTCCTGACTTTC
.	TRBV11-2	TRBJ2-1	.	CASSFPPSEQFF	TGTGCCAGCAGCTTCCCCCCCAGTGAGCAGTTCTTC
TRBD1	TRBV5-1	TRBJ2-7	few	CASSTATGEVGQYF	TGCGCCAGCAGCACCGCGACAGGGGAAGTCGGGCAGTACTTC